These 11 T cell receptor beta chains were sequenced from one sample in a study of T cell changes during pregnancy in multiple sclerosis (dated by TCRdb to 2018 to 2020). Libraries were prepared through the immunoSEQ multiplex PCR assay. Imported from immuneACCESS, the table was reduced by TCRdb to in-frame sequences with V and J called. These copies leave out some clones; in studies compared against another copy, an unresolved V gene accounts for under half, and the cause of the remainder is not known. The sample table records fewer than 85,000 clones; 80% to 95% of these occur just once. The top ten hold 1.5% to 2% of the sample. Material: peripheral blood, obtained in the first trimester of pregnancy. These receptors were taken from a female donor in good health, enrolled as a control in a pregnancy study.

The chain carries TRBV6-1 and TRBJ1-5; D is uncertain. Germline CDR1 reads MNHNS; CDR2 reads SASEGT. V was shortened by 7 bases and J by 0 bases, with 10 bases between the two germline ends. There are 14 residues in the CDR3. Written as DNA, the CDR3 is TGTGCCAGCATCCTCCAGGTTAGCAATCAGCCCCAGCATTTT. Its translation: CASILQVSNQPQHF.

The chain joins TRBV9 to TRBJ2-7; D possibly corresponds to TRBD2 (6 bases). The CDR3 has 16 residues. V was shortened by 1 base and J by 6 bases, with 20 bases between the two germline ends. CDR1 and CDR2 from the germline V gene are SGDLS and YYNGEE. Here the CDR3 reads CASSVSPTTSSFEQYF. CDR3 DNA sequence: TGTGCCAGCAGCGTATCCCCTACGACTAGTTCTTTCGAGCAGTACTTC.

The gene calls are TRBV19 and TRBJ2-7; possible D gene TRBD1, 6 bases. The V gene's germline CDR1 is LNHDA and CDR2 SQIVND (reference sequence). V dropped 4 bases and J dropped 2 bases, with 15 bases sitting between them. The CDR3 is made up of 15 amino acids. The CDR3 here is CASSKGEQGTYEQYF. CDR3 nucleotides: TGTGCCAGTAGTAAGGGTGAACAGGGAACCTACGAGCAGTACTTC.

This clone was seen only once. V is TRBV6-5 and J is TRBJ2-7; 7 bases are shared with TRBD1. Germline V gene data show CDR1 as MNHEY and CDR2 as SVGAGI. Trimming at V came to 5 bases and at J to 2 bases, leaving 6 bases not matched to a gene. The CDR3 sequence is 14 residues long. The CDR3 region is CASSGQTGTYEQYF. The DNA for the CDR3 is TGTGCCAGCAGTGGCCAGACAGGGACCTACGAGCAGTACTTC.

This rearrangement joins TRBV28 to TRBJ2-7; a weak D match, TRBD1 (8 bases). The germline V gene encodes CDR1 MDHEN and CDR2 SYDVKM. Trimming took off 4 bases at V and 4 bases at J, with 14 bases between the two ends. The CDR3 totals 14 residues. CDR3 DNA: TGTGCCAGCAGTTGGGGGGGACAGGAGTACGAGCAGTACTTC. Translation: CASSWGGQEYEQYF.

The V gene is TRBV11-3, the J gene TRBJ2-3, with 10 positions matching TRBD2. J lost 4 bases, V lost 4 bases, and 14 bases had no gene match. CDR3 length: 18 residues. Germline loops: CDR1 SGHNT, CDR2 YENEEA. The CDR3 bases are TGTGCCAGCAGCTCCCTTTTCGTAAGCGGGAGGGCCTCAGATACGCAGTATTTT. It codes for CASSSLFVSGRASDTQYF.

The chain uses TRBV7-9 and TRBJ1-4; no reliable D call. The V and J ends lost 7 bases and 8 bases respectively, with 17 bases between them. CDR1 and CDR2 from the germline V gene are SEHNR and FQNEAQ (reference sequence). This CDR3 spans 14 amino acids. CDR3 in DNA: TGTGCCAGCACCCCCGGAGTGCGAGGCGAAAAACTGTTTTTT. Encoded protein: CASTPGVRGEKLFF.

This clone was counted between two and nine times. The chain is built from TRBV5-6 and TRBJ1-5, with D tentatively TRBD1 (6 bases). V was trimmed by 3 bases and J by 5 bases, leaving 18 bases between them. The CDR3 spans 16 residues. Germline V gives CDR1 SGHDT, CDR2 YYEEEE. This CDR3 is CASSWGRGTVDQPQHF. CDR3 nucleotides: TGTGCCAGCAGCTGGGGTAGGGGGACCGTCGATCAGCCCCAGCATTTT.

The rearrangement links TRBV7-2 to TRBJ2-3; 10 bases agree with TRBD2. Germline CDR1 and CDR2: SGHTA and FQGNSA. The CDR3 is 15 residues long. Germline trimming cut 5 bases from V and 3 bases from J; bases unmatched to any gene: 5. This chain's CDR3 is CASSPPTSGTDTQYF. CDR3 in DNA: TGTGCCAGCAGCCCCCCGACTAGCGGGACAGATACGCAGTATTTT.

V usage is TRBV2 and J usage is TRBJ2-7, with TRBD2 matching over 11 bases. The CDR3 sequence is 14 residues long. V trimming: 11 bases; J trimming: 3 bases; junction bases outside the gene matches: 9. Germline values: CDR1 SNHLY, CDR2 FYNNEI. CDR3 in amino acids: CAGAPLAGVYEQYF. The CDR3 DNA is TGTGCCGGTGCTCCACTAGCGGGAGTCTACGAGCAGTACTTC.

This chain connects TRBV6-5 to TRBJ2-1; 11 bases are shared with TRBD2. Trimming cost V 5 bases and J 5 bases; bases outside gene matches: 5. Germline assignment: CDR1 MNHEY and CDR2 SVGAGI. The CDR3 runs to 15 residues. CDR3: CASSTGTSGNNEQFF. The CDR3 coding sequence is TGTGCCAGCAGTACCGGGACTAGCGGAAACAATGAGCAGTTCTTC.